These T cell receptor beta chains were read from a single sample in a study of CD8 T cells in ankylosing spondylitis. TCRdb recomputed calls from the 5' RACE reads with MiXCR, one row per CDR3 protein. The sample has 200,000 or so distinct CDR3 sequences, roughly 18% seen once; the top ten hold roughly 4.5%. Sequences were obtained from blood, either unsorted or a sorted T cell fraction (not recorded which). The receptors stem from a male donor aged 5-29 years with ankylosing spondylitis or in good health (not recorded which). Each CDR3 is given with its conserved first and last residue. Each record gives: clone size, V gene, D gene, J gene, CDR3 protein, CDR3 DNA. D genes are given only for firm matches. Size tells how often a clone was seen (once, few, many) or the class of an expanded clone, and some rows leave it out.

many	TRBV20-1	-	TRBJ1-3	CSARLQQGTIYF	TGCAGTGCTAGACTTCAACAGGGCACCATATATTTT
many	TRBV6-5	-	TRBJ1-2	CASGTGSDGYTF	TGTGCCAGCGGAACGGGGTCCGATGGCTACACCTTC
many	TRBV5-5	-	TRBJ2-3	CASSSPGTSRRSDTQYF	TGTGCCAGCAGCTCCCCCGGCACCAGCCGGAGATCAGATACGCAGTATTTT
few	TRBV25-1	TRBD1	TRBJ2-7	CASSRGTGVDEQYF	TGTGCCAGCAGTCGTGGGACAGGGGTGGACGAGCAGTACTTC
many	TRBV12-3/TRBV12-4	-	TRBJ1-1	CASRQTGIPWTEAFF	TGTGCCAGCAGGCAAACAGGGATCCCTTGGACTGAAGCTTTCTTT
many	TRBV4-2	TRBD1	TRBJ1-5	CASSRETGQGNQPQHF	TGTGCCAGCAGCCGAGAGACAGGGCAAGGCAATCAGCCCCAGCATTTT
-	TRBV12-3/TRBV12-4	-	TRBJ2-7	CASSLYGRTYEQYF	TGTGCCAGCAGTTTGTATGGCAGAACCTACGAGCAGTACTTC
many	TRBV24-1	-	TRBJ1-2	CATSAGGIAGYTF	TGTGCCACCAGTGCCGGAGGTATTGCCGGCTACACCTTC
-	TRBV29-1	-	TRBJ2-5	CSVVDIGETQYF	TGCAGCGTGGTTGACATTGGAGAGACCCAGTACTTC
few	TRBV6-2/TRBV6-3	-	TRBJ2-2	CASKGQGLNTGELFF	TGTGCCAGCAAGGGGCAGGGGTTGAACACCGGGGAGCTGTTTTTT
many	TRBV5-1	-	TRBJ1-5	CASSLGGVGNQPQHF	TGCGCCAGCAGCTTGGGGGGGGTTGGCAATCAGCCCCAGCATTTT
-	TRBV10-3	TRBD1	TRBJ1-2	CAISEFPRTGGNYGYTF	TGTGCCATCAGTGAGTTCCCCCGTACAGGGGGAAACTATGGCTACACCTTC
many	TRBV27	-	TRBJ2-5	CASSTRSGLQETQYF	TGTGCCAGCAGTACCCGGTCGGGGCTTCAAGAGACCCAGTACTTC
-	TRBV7-2	TRBD1	TRBJ2-1	CASSSGQGTINEQFF	TGTGCCAGCAGCTCGGGACAGGGGACGATCAATGAGCAGTTCTTC
-	TRBV11-1	-	TRBJ2-1	CASSPTGVSYNEQFF	TGTGCCAGCAGCCCGACGGGAGTCTCCTACAATGAGCAGTTCTTC
many	TRBV5-1	-	TRBJ1-1	CASSRDRFGFTEAFF	TGCGCCAGCAGCCGGGACCGCTTCGGATTCACTGAAGCTTTCTTT
-	TRBV6-2/TRBV6-3	-	TRBJ1-1	CASSDEGRRNTEAFF	TGTGCCAGCAGCGACGAGGGACGAAGGAACACTGAAGCTTTCTTT
many	TRBV6-6	TRBD2	TRBJ2-2	CASRGLAGGPSGELFF	TGTGCCAGCAGGGGACTAGCGGGAGGGCCGTCCGGGGAGCTGTTTTTT
many	TRBV20-1	-	TRBJ2-1	CSARARGEYEQFF	TGCAGTGCTAGAGCCAGAGGGGAGTATGAGCAGTTCTTC
-	TRBV29-1	TRBD2	TRBJ2-1	CSVEPGLALSEQFF	TGCAGCGTTGAACCGGGACTAGCGTTGAGCGAGCAGTTCTTC
many	TRBV28	-	TRBJ1-5	CASSFGVQHF	TGTGCCAGCAGTTTCGGGGTCCAGCATTTT
-	TRBV12-3/TRBV12-4	TRBD2	TRBJ2-7	CASRPGTSGSEQYF	TGTGCCAGCAGGCCCGGGACTAGCGGGTCCGAGCAGTACTTC
many	TRBV6-2/TRBV6-3	-	TRBJ1-3	CASSPAGQPVGGNTIYF	TGTGCCAGCAGCCCGGCAGGACAGCCAGTCGGAGGAAACACCATATATTTT
many	TRBV2	-	TRBJ2-1	CASTRLSYNEQFF	TGTGCCAGCACCAGGCTCTCCTACAATGAGCAGTTCTTC